Presented here are 11 T cell receptor beta chains from one specimen sequenced in a study of cytomegalovirus exposure and HLA in healthy donors. Vbeta (60) and Jbeta (13) primers were used in the PCR. Here immunoSEQ multiplex PCR was the method, and the copy in TCRdb shows in-frame clones only, minus some. The repertoire includes approximately 150,000 clones, 70% to 85% of them detected once, and more than 4% sits in the top ten. The sample was PBMCs. These receptor sequences come from a man between 18 and 29 years old in good health and CMV-seronegative.

V usage is TRBV28 and J usage is TRBJ2-7, with D possibly matching TRBD1 (5 bases). Germline loops: CDR1 MDHEN, CDR2 SYDVKM. Trimming removed 10 bases at V and 0 bases at J, with 16 bases between. CDR3 length equals 14 residues. The CDR3 DNA is TGTGCCACTCTTATGTGGGGCGGCTCCTACGAGCAGTACTTC. Residues: CATLMWGGSYEQYF.

The CDR3 DNA is TGTGCCAGCAGCCCAAGGACAGGGGGAACCAACTATGGCTACACCTTC. Protein product: CASSPRTGGTNYGYTF. This sequence joins TRBV14 and TRBJ1-2, with 10 bases lining up with TRBD1. There are 16 residues in the CDR3. Germline CDR1 is SGHDN and CDR2 is FVKESK. J was trimmed by 2 bases and V by 4 bases; bases with no gene match: 7.

This clone was found once. The chain has TRBV4-1 and TRBJ2-2, with 8 bases that match TRBD1. V shed 4 bases and J 1 base; nucleotides not matched to a gene: 2. Germline V CDR1 and CDR2: MGHRA, YSYEKL. The CDR3 is 15 residues long. CDR3 DNA: TGCGCCAGCAGCCCCGGGACAGGGAACACCGGGGAGCTGTTTTTT. The encoded protein is CASSPGTGNTGELFF.

The gene calls are TRBV15 and TRBJ2-3; possibly TRBD1 for D (5 bases). Trimming left V 4 bases short and J 1 base short, with 18 bases between. The CDR3 sequence is 17 residues long. Germline-derived CDR1 and CDR2 are LNHNV and YYDKDF (reference sequence). The CDR3 sequence: CATSTVKGRQGTDTQYF. In DNA form, the CDR3 reads TGTGCCACCAGCACAGTTAAGGGGCGTCAAGGCACAGATACGCAGTATTTT.

The chain recombines TRBV7-8 with TRBJ2-7; 7 bases fit TRBD2. Germline V CDR1 and CDR2: SGHVS, FQNEAQ. This CDR3 has 16 amino acids. Germline trimming cut 5 bases from V and 5 bases from J; bases unmatched to any gene: 15. Here the CDR3 reads CASSRRHLGTKNEQYF. The CDR3 DNA reads TGTGCCAGCAGCCGCCGACACCTCGGGACTAAGAACGAGCAGTACTTC.

This rearrangement joins TRBV7-2 to TRBJ1-1; no definite D call. The germline CDR1 and CDR2 sequences are SGHTA and FQGNSA. Trimming removed 2 bases at V and 0 bases at J, with 10 bases between. The CDR3 extends over 15 amino acids. The CDR3 sequence: CASSLSDYMNTEAFF. The CDR3 DNA reads TGTGCCAGCAGCTTATCAGATTATATGAACACTGAAGCTTTCTTT.

This clone was seen just once. This chain uses TRBV6-1 with TRBJ2-2; 12 bases line up with TRBD2. Looked up from germline, CDR1 is MNHNS and CDR2 is SASEGT. The CDR3 runs 15 residues. Trimming at V came to 5 bases and at J to 5 bases, leaving 3 bases not matched to a gene. For the CDR3, the DNA is TGTGCCAGCAGTCTAGCGGGGGGGCTGACCGGGGAGCTGTTTTTT. This sequence encodes CASSLAGGLTGELFF.

V and J are TRBV30 and TRBJ1-5; D may be TRBD1 (5 bases). The germline V gene has CDR1 GTSNPN and CDR2 SVGIG (reference sequence). The CDR3 spans 15 residues. Trimming shortened V by 2 bases and J by 11 bases, and 22 bases separated the two germline ends. CDR3 nucleotides: TGTGCCTGGAGTAATAACCCGGGGACGGAGGGTTCCCAGCATTTT. Its translation is CAWSNNPGTEGSQHF.

The CDR3 bases are TGCGCCAGCAGCCCCCCATCGGGTGACTTAATGCCCGTTAATGAGCAGTTCTTC. Translating it yields CASSPPSGDLMPVNEQFF. J is TRBJ2-1 and V is TRBV4-1, with D uncertain. This CDR3 has 18 residues. CDR1 is MGHRA and CDR2 is YSYEKL in the germline V gene. Trimming shortened V by 4 bases and J by 7 bases, and 26 bases separated the two germline ends.

V is TRBV4-3 and J is TRBJ2-7, with TRBD1 as a possible D gene (5 bases). V was pared by 3 bases and J by 3 bases, with 12 bases between. The V gene's germline CDR1 is LGHNA and CDR2 YSLEER. CDR3 length equals 14 residues. CDR3: CASSQGLLFYEQYF. CDR3 DNA sequence: TGCGCCAGCAGCCAGGGGCTCCTCTTCTACGAGCAGTACTTC.

The chain joins TRBV6-1 to TRBJ2-7; 9 positions match TRBD1. The germline gives CDR1 MNHNS, CDR2 SASEGT. CDR3 length equals 12 residues. V shed 7 bases, J shed 3 bases, and the junction held 1 base outside the gene matches. In nucleotides, the CDR3 is TGTGCCAGCACGACAGGGGGCTACGAGCAGTACTTC. The encoded protein is CASTTGGYEQYF.